This T cell receptor (beta chain) was sequenced for a study of T cells expressing NK-cell markers. Overall study context: In the group of eight sequenced donors, seven were HCMV-seropositive and one was seronegative.

This CDR3 region has 13 residues. Germline V CDR1 and CDR2: SQVTM, ANQGSEA. TCR beta cDNA was made by 5'RACE template switching with UMIs. TCRdb reworked the 5' RACE reads into one entry per CDR3 protein, no DNA. This table lists fewer than 200,000 distinct CDR3 sequences. The receptor was derived from a woman aged 18-70 years in good health. Material: blood T cells: a sorted CD56 or NKG2C T cell subset, CD4+ or CD8+ T cells, or bulk PBMC T cells (not recorded which). This sequence joins TRBV29-1 and TRBJ2-3; absent DNA, TCRdb's TRBD1 call cannot be checked. The CDR3 here is CSVAVGGEDTQYF.